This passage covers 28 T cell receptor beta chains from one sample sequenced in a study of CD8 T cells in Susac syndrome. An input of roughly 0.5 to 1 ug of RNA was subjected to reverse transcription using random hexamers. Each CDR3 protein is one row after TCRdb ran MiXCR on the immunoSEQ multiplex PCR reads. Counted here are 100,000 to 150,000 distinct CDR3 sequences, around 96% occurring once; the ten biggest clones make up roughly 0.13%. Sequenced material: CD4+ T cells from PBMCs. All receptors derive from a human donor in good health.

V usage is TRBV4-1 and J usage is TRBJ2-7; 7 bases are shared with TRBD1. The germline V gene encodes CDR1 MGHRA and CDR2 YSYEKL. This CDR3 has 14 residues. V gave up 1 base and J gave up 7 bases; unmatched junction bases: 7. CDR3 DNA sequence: TGCGCCAGCAGCCAAGGGGACAGACCCAAGGAGCAGTACTTC. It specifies CASSQGDRPKEQYF.

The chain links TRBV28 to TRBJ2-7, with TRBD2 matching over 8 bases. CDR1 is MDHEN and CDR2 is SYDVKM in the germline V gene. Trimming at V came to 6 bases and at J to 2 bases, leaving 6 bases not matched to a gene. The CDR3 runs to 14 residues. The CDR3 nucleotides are TGTGCCAGCAGGAACAGCGGGGGAACCTACGAGCAGTACTTC. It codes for CASRNSGGTYEQYF.

The CDR3 nucleotides are TGTGCCAGCAGCACCACGACAGGAGGACACTATGGCTACACCTTC. It yields the protein CASSTTTGGHYGYTF. The gene calls are TRBV7-2 and TRBJ1-2; the D gene is possibly TRBD1 (6 bases). CDR3 size: 15 residues. With 5 bases removed from V and 3 bases from J, the gap between germline ends came to 16 bases. Germline CDR1 reads SGHTA; CDR2 reads FQGNSA.

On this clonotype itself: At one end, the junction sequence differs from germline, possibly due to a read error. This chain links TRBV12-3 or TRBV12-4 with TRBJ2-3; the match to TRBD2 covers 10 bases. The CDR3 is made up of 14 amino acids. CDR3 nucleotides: TGTGCCAGCAGTCGGACTAGCGGCACAGATATGCAGTATTTT. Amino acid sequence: CASSRTSGTDMQYF.

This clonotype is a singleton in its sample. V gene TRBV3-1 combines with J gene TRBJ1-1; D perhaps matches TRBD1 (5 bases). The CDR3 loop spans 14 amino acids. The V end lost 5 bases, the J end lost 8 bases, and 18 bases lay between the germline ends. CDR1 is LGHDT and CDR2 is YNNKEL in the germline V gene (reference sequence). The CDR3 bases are TGTGCCAGCAGCTACGAAGGGTTTGGGGCGGAAGCTTTCTTT. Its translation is CASSYEGFGAEAFF.

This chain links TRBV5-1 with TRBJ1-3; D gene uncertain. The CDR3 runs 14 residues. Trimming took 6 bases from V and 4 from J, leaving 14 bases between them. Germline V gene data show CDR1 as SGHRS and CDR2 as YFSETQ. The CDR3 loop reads CASMVSSRGNTIYF. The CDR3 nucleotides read TGCGCCAGCATGGTCAGCTCGAGGGGAAACACCATATATTTT.

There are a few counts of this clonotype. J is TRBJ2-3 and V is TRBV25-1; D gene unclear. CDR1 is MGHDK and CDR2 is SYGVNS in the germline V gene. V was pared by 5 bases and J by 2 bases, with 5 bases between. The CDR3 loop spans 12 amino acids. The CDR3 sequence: CASSSSTDTQYF. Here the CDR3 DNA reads TGTGCCAGCAGTTCTTCCACAGATACGCAGTATTTT.

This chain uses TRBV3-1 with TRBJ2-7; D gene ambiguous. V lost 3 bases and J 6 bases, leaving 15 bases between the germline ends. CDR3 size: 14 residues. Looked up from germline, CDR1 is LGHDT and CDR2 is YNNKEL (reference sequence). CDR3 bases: TGTGCCAGCAGCCAGGGGTGGGAACGAAGCGAGCAGTACTTC. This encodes CASSQGWERSEQYF.

The CDR3, as DNA: TGCAGTGCTTATACAGGGTTCGCAAGCTCCTACGAGCAGTACTTC. This translates into CSAYTGFASSYEQYF. The rearrangement uses TRBV20-1 and TRBJ2-7, with D tentatively TRBD1 (6 bases). The CDR3 length is 15 residues. Trimming left V 5 bases short and J 0 bases short, with 17 bases between. Germline V gives CDR1 DFQATT, CDR2 SNEGSKA (reference sequence).

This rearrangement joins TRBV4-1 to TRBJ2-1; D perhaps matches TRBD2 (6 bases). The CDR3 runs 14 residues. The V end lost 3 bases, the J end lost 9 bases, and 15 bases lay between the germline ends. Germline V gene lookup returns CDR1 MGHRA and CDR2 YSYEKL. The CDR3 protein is CASSQGRGRVEQFF. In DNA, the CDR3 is TGCGCCAGCAGCCAGGGGCGGGGTAGGGTTGAGCAGTTCTTC.

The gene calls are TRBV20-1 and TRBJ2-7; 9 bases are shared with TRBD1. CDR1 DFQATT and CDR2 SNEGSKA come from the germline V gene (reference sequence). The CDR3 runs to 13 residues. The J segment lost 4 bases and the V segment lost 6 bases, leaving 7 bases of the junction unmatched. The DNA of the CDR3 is TGCAGTGCATATTCGACAGGGGGTTACGAGCAGTACTTC. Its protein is CSAYSTGGYEQYF.

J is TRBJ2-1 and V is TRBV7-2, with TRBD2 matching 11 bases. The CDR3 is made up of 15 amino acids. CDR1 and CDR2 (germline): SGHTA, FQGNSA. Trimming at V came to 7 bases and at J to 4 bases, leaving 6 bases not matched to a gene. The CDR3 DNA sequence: TGTGCCAGCAATTTTGTAGCGGGAGGGTACAATGAGCAGTTCTTC. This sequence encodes CASNFVAGGYNEQFF.

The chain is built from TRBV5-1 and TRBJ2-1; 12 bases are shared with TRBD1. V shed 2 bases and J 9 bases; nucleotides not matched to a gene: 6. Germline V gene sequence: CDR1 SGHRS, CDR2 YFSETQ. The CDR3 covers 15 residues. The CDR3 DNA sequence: TGCGCCAGCAGCTTTCTGGGACAGGGGGCACTTGAGCAGTTCTTC. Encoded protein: CASSFLGQGALEQFF. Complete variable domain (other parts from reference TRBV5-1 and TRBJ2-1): KAGVTQTPRYLIKTRGQQVTLSCSPISGHRSVSWYQQTPGQGLQFLFEYFSETQRNKGNFPGRFSGRQFSNSRSEMNVSTLELGDSALYLCASSFLGQGALEQFFGPGTRLTVL.

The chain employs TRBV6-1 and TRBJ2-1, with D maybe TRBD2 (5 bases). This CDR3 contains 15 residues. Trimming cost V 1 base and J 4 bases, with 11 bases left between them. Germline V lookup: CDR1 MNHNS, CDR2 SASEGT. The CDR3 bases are TGTGCCAGCAGTGAAGTGGTCGGAGGATACAATGAGCAGTTCTTC. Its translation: CASSEVVGGYNEQFF.

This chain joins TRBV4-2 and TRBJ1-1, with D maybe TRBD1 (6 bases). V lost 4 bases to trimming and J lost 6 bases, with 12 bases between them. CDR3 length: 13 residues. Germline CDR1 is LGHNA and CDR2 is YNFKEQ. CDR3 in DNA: TGTGCCAGCAGCCCCGGGGGCGCGCCTGAAGCTTTCTTT. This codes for CASSPGGAPEAFF.

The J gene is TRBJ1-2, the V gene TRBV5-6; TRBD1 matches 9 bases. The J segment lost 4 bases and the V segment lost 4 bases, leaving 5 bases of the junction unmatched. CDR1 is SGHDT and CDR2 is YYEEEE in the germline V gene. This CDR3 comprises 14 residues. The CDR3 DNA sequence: TGTGCCAGCAGCGCCCGGGACAGGGTCTATGGCTACACCTTC. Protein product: CASSARDRVYGYTF. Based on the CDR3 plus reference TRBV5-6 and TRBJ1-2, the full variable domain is DAGVTQSPTHLIKTRGQQVTLRCSPKSGHDTVSWYQQALGQGPQFIFQYYEEEERQRGNFPDRFSGHQFPNYSSELNVNALLLGDSALYLCASSARDRVYGYTFGSGTRLTVV.

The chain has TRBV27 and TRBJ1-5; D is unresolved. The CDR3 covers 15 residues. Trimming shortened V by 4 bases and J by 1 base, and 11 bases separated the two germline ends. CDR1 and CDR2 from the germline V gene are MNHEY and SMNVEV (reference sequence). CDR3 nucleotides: TGTGCCAGCAGTTCGACAAGACTCAGCAATCAGCCCCAGCATTTT. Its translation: CASSSTRLSNQPQHF.

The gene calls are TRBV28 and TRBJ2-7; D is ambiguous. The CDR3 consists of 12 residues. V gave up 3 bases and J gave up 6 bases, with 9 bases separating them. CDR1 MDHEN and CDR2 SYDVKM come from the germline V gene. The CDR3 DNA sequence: TGTGCCAGCAGTTTGACGCTGGGCGAGCAGTACTTC. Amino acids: CASSLTLGEQYF. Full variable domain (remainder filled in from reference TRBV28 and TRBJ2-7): DVKVTQSSRYLVKRTGEKVFLECVQDMDHENMFWYRQDPGLGLRLIYFSYDVKMKEKGDIPEGYSVSREKKERFSLILESASTNQTSMYLCASSLTLGEQYFGPGTRLTVT.

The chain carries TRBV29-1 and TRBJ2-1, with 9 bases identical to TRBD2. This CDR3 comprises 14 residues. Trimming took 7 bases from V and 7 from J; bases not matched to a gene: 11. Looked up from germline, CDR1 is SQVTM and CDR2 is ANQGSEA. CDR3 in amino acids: CSGGGTSRGNEQFF. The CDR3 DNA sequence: TGCAGCGGGGGGGGGACTAGCCGCGGGAATGAGCAGTTCTTC.

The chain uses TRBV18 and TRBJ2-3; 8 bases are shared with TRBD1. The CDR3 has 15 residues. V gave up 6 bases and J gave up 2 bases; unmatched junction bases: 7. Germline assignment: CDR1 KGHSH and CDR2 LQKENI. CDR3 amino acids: CASSGPTGVTDTQYF. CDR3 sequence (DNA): TGTGCCAGCTCGGGTCCGACAGGGGTCACAGATACGCAGTATTTT.

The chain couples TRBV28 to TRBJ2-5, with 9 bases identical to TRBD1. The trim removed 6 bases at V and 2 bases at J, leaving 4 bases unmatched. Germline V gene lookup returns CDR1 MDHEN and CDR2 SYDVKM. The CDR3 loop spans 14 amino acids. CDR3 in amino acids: CASRGTGKQETQYF. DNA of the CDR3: TGTGCCAGCAGGGGGACAGGGAAACAAGAGACCCAGTACTTC.

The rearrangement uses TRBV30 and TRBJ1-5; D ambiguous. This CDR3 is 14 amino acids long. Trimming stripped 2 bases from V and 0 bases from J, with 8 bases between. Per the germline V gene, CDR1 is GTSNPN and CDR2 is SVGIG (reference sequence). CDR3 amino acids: CAWSMVHSNQPQHF. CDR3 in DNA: TGTGCCTGGAGTATGGTTCATAGCAATCAGCCCCAGCATTTT.

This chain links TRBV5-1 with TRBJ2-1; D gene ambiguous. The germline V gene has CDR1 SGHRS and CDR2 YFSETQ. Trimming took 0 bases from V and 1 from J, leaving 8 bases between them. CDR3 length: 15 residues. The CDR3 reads CASSLEVGSYNEQFF. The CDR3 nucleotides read TGCGCCAGCAGCTTGGAGGTAGGGTCCTACAATGAGCAGTTCTTC. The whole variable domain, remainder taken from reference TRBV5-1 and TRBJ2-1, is KAGVTQTPRYLIKTRGQQVTLSCSPISGHRSVSWYQQTPGQGLQFLFEYFSETQRNKGNFPGRFSGRQFSNSRSEMNVSTLELGDSALYLCASSLEVGSYNEQFFGPGTRLTVL.

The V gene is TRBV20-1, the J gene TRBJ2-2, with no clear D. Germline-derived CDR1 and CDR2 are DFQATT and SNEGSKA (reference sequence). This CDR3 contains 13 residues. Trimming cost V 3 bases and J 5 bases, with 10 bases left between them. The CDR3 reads CSASKGVTGELFF. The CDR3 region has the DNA TGCAGTGCTAGTAAAGGTGTAACCGGGGAGCTGTTTTTT.

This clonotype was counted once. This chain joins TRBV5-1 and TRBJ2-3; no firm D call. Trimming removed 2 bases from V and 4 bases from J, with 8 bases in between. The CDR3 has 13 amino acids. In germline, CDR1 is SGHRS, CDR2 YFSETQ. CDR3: CASSFSGSDTQYF. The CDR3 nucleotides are TGCGCCAGCAGCTTCTCAGGATCAGATACGCAGTATTTT.

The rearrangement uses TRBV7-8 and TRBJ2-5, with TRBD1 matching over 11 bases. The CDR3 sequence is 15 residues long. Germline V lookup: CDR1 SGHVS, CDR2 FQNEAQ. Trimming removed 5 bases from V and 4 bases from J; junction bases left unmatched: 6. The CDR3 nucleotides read TGTGCCAGCAGCACCTGGACAGGGGGCGCAGAGACCCAGTACTTC. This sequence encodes CASSTWTGGAETQYF.

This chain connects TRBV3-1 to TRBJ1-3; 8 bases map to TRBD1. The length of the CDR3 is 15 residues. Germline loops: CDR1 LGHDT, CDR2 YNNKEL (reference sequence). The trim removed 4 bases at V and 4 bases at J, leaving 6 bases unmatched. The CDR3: CASSLTWTGGNTIYF. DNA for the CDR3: TGTGCCAGCAGCCTCACCTGGACAGGGGGAAACACCATATATTTT.

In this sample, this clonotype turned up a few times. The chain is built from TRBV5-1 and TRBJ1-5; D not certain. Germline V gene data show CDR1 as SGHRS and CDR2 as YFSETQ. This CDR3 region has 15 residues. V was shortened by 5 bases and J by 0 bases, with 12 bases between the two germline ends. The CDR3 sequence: CASSLDGDSNQPQHF. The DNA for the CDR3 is TGCGCCAGCAGTTTAGACGGGGATAGCAATCAGCCCCAGCATTTT.